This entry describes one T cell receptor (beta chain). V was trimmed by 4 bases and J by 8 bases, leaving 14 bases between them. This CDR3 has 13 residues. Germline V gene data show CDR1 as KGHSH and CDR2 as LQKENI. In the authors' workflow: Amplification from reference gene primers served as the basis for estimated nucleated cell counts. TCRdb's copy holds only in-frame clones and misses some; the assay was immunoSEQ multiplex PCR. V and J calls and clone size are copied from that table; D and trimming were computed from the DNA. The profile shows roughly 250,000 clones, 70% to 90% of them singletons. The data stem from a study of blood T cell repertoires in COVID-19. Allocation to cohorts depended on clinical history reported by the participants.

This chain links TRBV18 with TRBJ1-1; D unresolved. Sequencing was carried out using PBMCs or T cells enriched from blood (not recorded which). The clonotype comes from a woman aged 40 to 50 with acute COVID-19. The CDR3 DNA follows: TGTGCCAGCTCACAGGCGGCAGACCTCGAAGCTTTCTTT. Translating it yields CASSQAADLEAFF.